This paragraph reports one TCR beta chain. This table comes from immunoSEQ multiplex PCR, and its TCRdb copy is limited to in-frame clones, with some not included. Here the sample spans some 130,000 clones, about nine tenths being singletons. These data come from a study of T cell responses to AZD1222 COVID-19 vaccine. CDR1 is KGHSH, CDR2 LQKENI, per germline. J lost 6 bases, V lost 3 bases, and 3 bases had no gene match. This CDR3 comprises 13 residues. The clonotype originates from an adult in good health. The sequencing used peripheral blood, collected on day 0 of AZD1222 vaccination. This chain joins TRBV18 and TRBJ2-3; 7 bases fit TRBD2. CDR3 in amino acids: CASSPGRDDTQYF. The CDR3 nucleotides are TGTGCCAGCTCACCGGGGAGGGATGATACGCAGTATTTT.